The 14 T cell receptor beta chains below come from one sample, sequenced in a study of human T cells and chemical hapten exposure. TCRdb analysed the RACE reads with MiXCR anew, one entry per CDR3 protein. The table lists about 380,000 distinct CDR3 sequences, approximately 5.1% of them singletons, with roughly 2.4% in the top ten. Documented time point: patch test 1, 2 weeks after DPC sensitization. Described treatment: therapeutic diphenylcyclopropenone sensitization with weekly scalp DPC. This specimen was whole blood, taken in connection with sensitization to the hapten diphenylcyclopropenone (DPC). These receptors were obtained from a woman in her forties or fifties with alopecia areata. Some clones in this sample may be carry-over from other donors' samples.

This clonotype was observed a few times. The chain recombines TRBV5-4 with TRBJ2-6; D ambiguous. Trimming shortened V by 0 bases and J by 0 bases, and 10 bases separated the two germline ends. The CDR3 covers 17 residues. Germline V gene lookup returns CDR1 SGHNT and CDR2 YYREEE (reference sequence). The CDR3 is CASSLGGYSSGANVLTF. The CDR3 DNA follows: TGTGCCAGCAGCTTGGGGGGATATAGCTCTGGGGCCAACGTCCTGACTTTC.

This clonotype turned up a few times. One junction end does not reproduce the germline sequence, and a read error may be involved. This chain uses TRBV7-6 with TRBJ2-5, with D perhaps TRBD1 or TRBD2 (5 bases each). The CDR3 consists of 14 residues. Per germline, CDR1 SGHVS and CDR2 FNYEAQ. The CDR3 reads CVSGRPGTQETQYF. CDR3 DNA: TGTGTCAGCGGCCGTCCGGGGACCCAAGAGACCCAGTACTTC.

The sample holds many counts of this clonotype. This chain links TRBV20-1 with TRBJ1-4; TRBD1 agrees at 7 bases. The J segment lost 0 bases and the V segment lost 5 bases, leaving 0 bases of the junction unmatched. The germline CDR1 and CDR2 sequences are DFQATT and SNEGSKA (reference sequence). The CDR3 runs 13 residues. CDR3: CSAGQATNEKLFF. The CDR3 DNA is TGCAGTGCTGGACAGGCAACTAATGAAAAACTGTTTTTT.

This clonotype showed up many times. The chain links TRBV7-9 to TRBJ2-7, with 7 bases aligning to TRBD1. V lost 7 bases and J lost 7; bases outside the gene matches: 13. CDR3 length equals 14 residues. The V gene's germline CDR1 is SEHNR and CDR2 FQNEAQ (reference sequence). This CDR3 reads CASTATGSLFEQYF. Written as DNA, the CDR3 is TGTGCCAGCACCGCGACAGGGTCTTTGTTTGAGCAGTACTTC.

This clonotype was recorded many times. This chain links TRBV29-1 with TRBJ2-5, with D possibly TRBD1 on 6 matching bases. Germline CDR1 is SQVTM and CDR2 is ANQGSEA. The CDR3 extends over 13 amino acids. The CDR3 bases are TGCAGTGGCGGACAGCTCCTCTTGGAGACCCAGTACTTC. Its protein is CSGGQLLLETQYF. Complete variable domain (other parts from reference TRBV29-1 and TRBJ2-5): SAVISQKPSRDICQRGTSLTIQCQVDSQVTMMFWYRQQPGQSLTLIATANQGSEATYESGFVIDKFPISRPNLTFSTLTVSNMSPEDSSIYLCSGGQLLLETQYFGPGTRLLVL.

This clonotype came up many times. The chain joins TRBV7-9 to TRBJ2-2; the match to TRBD1 covers 8 bases. V lost 2 bases to trimming and J lost 6 bases; unmatched junction nucleotides: 5. CDR3 length equals 15 residues. Germline CDR1 is SEHNR and CDR2 is FQNEAQ (reference sequence). The CDR3 DNA sequence: TGTGCCAGCAGCTTAACAGGGGGTCGAGCCGGGGAGCTGTTTTTT. Amino acid sequence: CASSLTGGRAGELFF. Full variable domain (missing parts from reference TRBV7-9 and TRBJ2-2): DTGVSQNPRHKITKRGQNVTFRCDPISEHNRLYWYRQTLGQGPEFLTYFQNEAQLEKSRLLSDRFSAERPKGSFSTLEIQRTEQGDSAMYLCASSLTGGRAGELFFGEGSRLTVL.

The sample holds a few counts of this clonotype. The gene calls are TRBV20-1 and TRBJ1-5; TRBD1 matches at 9 bases. Germline V gives CDR1 DFQATT, CDR2 SNEGSKA (reference sequence). This CDR3 has 13 residues. The V segment lost 5 bases and the J segment 2 bases; nucleotides outside the gene matches: 1. CDR3 bases: TGCAGTGCTGGACAGGGGCGCAATCAGCCCCAGCATTTT. Its translation is CSAGQGRNQPQHF.

This clonotype was counted many times. The chain employs TRBV4-2 and TRBJ1-1, with D maybe TRBD1 (5 bases). Germline CDR1 and CDR2: LGHNA and YNFKEQ. CDR3 size: 13 residues. V gave up 1 base and J gave up 5 bases, with 8 bases separating them. In DNA, the CDR3 is TGTGCCAGCAGCCAAGCCAGGGATACTGAAGCTTTCTTT. Protein product: CASSQARDTEAFF.

This clonotype was seen ten or more times. The V gene is TRBV29-1, the J gene TRBJ1-2, with a possible D match to TRBD1 (5 bases). Per germline, CDR1 SQVTM and CDR2 ANQGSEA. The CDR3 has 13 amino acids. V was clipped by 1 base and J by 4 bases, with 10 bases between them. CDR3 nucleotides: TGCAGCGTTGAAGCGGGGGACGGCTATGGCTACACCTTC. Translation: CSVEAGDGYGYTF. The full variable domain, rest sourced from reference TRBV29-1 and TRBJ1-2, is SAVISQKPSRDICQRGTSLTIQCQVDSQVTMMFWYRQQPGQSLTLIATANQGSEATYESGFVIDKFPISRPNLTFSTLTVSNMSPEDSSIYLCSVEAGDGYGYTFGSGTRLTVV.

The V and J genes are TRBV7-2 and TRBJ2-5; no clear D gene. The germline CDR1 and CDR2 sequences are SGHTA and FQGNSA. V lost 5 bases and J 9 bases, leaving 16 bases between the germline ends. The CDR3 contains 13 residues. The CDR3 protein is CASSPARRAAQYF. The DNA of the CDR3 is TGTGCCAGCAGCCCGGCCCGTCGGGCGGCCCAGTACTTC.

On this clonotype itself: This could be a read error, since a much larger clone is one nucleotide away. This chain uses TRBV6-1 with TRBJ2-5; TRBD2 aligns across 15 bases. This CDR3 has 12 residues. Germline-derived CDR1 and CDR2 are MNHNS and SASEGT. The CDR3 loop is CASSPGLAGGNF. In nucleotides, the CDR3 is TGTGCCAGCAGCCCGGGACTAGCGGGGGGCAACTTC.

This clonotype was seen ten or more times. J is TRBJ2-5 and V is TRBV5-1, with 8 positions matching TRBD1. The V and J ends lost 4 bases and 5 bases, in that order; junction bases with no gene match: 7. Germline V gene sequence: CDR1 SGHRS, CDR2 YFSETQ. There are 14 residues in the CDR3. In DNA form, the CDR3 reads TGCGCCAGCAGCGGGAATGACAGGGGTGAGACCCAGTACTTC. Translation: CASSGNDRGETQYF.

This clonotype showed up many times. The chain combines TRBV7-9 with TRBJ1-1, with 7 bases identical to TRBD1. Germline lookup yields CDR1 SEHNR and CDR2 FQNEAQ (reference sequence). Germline trimming cut 3 bases from V and 5 bases from J; bases unmatched to any gene: 3. The CDR3 has 13 amino acids. CDR3 residues: CASSFPRGTEAFF. CDR3 DNA sequence: TGTGCCAGCAGCTTCCCCAGGGGGACTGAAGCTTTCTTT.

This clonotype was seen only a few times. The gene calls are TRBV27 and TRBJ1-1; TRBD1 matches 7 bases. Trimming took 6 bases from V and 7 from J; bases not matched to a gene: 8. Germline V gene sequence: CDR1 MNHEY, CDR2 SMNVEV (reference sequence). The CDR3 runs to 13 residues. The CDR3 DNA reads TGTGCCAGCAGGAAAACAGGGGAGGTTGAAGCTTTCTTT. The encoded protein is CASRKTGEVEAFF.